This TCR beta chain was recovered during a study of T cell changes during pregnancy in multiple sclerosis. The repertoire was sequenced with immunoSEQ multiplex PCR; TCRdb's copy has only in-frame clones and lacks some. The profile shows about 50,000 clones, around 90% of them singletons. Trimming shortened V by 5 bases and J by 4 bases, and 14 bases separated the two germline ends. This CDR3 comprises 15 residues. Germline V CDR1 and CDR2: SGHVS, FNYEAQ. This specimen consisted of CD4+ T cells from peripheral blood mononuclear cells, obtained in the second trimester of pregnancy. The chain carries TRBV7-6 and TRBJ2-2, with a tentative D call TRBD1 (7 bases). The source is a female donor with multiple sclerosis, enrolled in a pregnancy study. As DNA, the CDR3 is TGTGCCAGCAGCGGAGGAGGGGGCGTCACCGGGGAGCTGTTTTTT. As protein: CASSGGGGVTGELFF.